This T cell receptor (beta chain) was obtained from a study of T-cell memory formation after mild COVID-19. Study-wide context: TCR clusters showed largely donor specificity.

Germline V gene data show CDR1 as MNHEY and CDR2 as SVGAGI. With V trimmed by 0 bases and J by 3 bases, 5 bases remained unmatched. The length of the CDR3 is 15 residues. The table lists this clonotype with many counts. Its target is unknown. TCRdb redid the calling of the 5' RACE reads with MiXCR, one entry per CDR3 protein. This table holds 100,000 to 150,000 distinct CDR3 sequences, approximately 6.2% found once. Findings and caveats of the study: The study found contracting CD4+ clones mainly in CM and EM and contracting CD8+ clones in EMRA. Clonal second-wave expansions that peaked on day 37 had unconfirmed SARS-CoV-2 specificity.

The chain employs TRBV6-5 and TRBJ2-7; 7 bases map to TRBD2. The TCR sequence derives from an adult woman who had mild COVID-19 (a few samples of this study predate the infection). Cell type and time point are not known. Sequenced material: PBMCs or a T cell subset sorted from them (not recorded which). Here the CDR3 DNA reads TGTGCCAGCAGTTACTCGGGGGAGGGCATCTACGAGCAGTACTTC. Translating gives CASSYSGEGIYEQYF.